The sequence of this T cell receptor beta chain was determined in a study of cytomegalovirus exposure and HLA in healthy donors. The PCR had 60 Vbeta and 13 Jbeta primers. The data were produced by immunoSEQ multiplex PCR, yet TCRdb's version contains in-frame clones alone and is incomplete. The data hold approximately 100,000 clones, with 55% to 80% observed a single time. The germline CDR1 and CDR2 sequences are MDHEN and SYDVKM. The J segment lost 5 bases and the V segment lost 6 bases, leaving 9 bases of the junction unmatched. CDR3 length: 15 amino acids. The chain has TRBV28 and TRBJ2-1; 8 nucleotides line up with TRBD1. The clonotype originates from a female donor in good health and CMV-seronegative. Source material: PBMCs. The CDR3 region has the DNA TGTGCCAGCAGCCCAACTAGGACAGGGAACAATGAGCAGTTCTTC. Protein: CASSPTRTGNNEQFF.